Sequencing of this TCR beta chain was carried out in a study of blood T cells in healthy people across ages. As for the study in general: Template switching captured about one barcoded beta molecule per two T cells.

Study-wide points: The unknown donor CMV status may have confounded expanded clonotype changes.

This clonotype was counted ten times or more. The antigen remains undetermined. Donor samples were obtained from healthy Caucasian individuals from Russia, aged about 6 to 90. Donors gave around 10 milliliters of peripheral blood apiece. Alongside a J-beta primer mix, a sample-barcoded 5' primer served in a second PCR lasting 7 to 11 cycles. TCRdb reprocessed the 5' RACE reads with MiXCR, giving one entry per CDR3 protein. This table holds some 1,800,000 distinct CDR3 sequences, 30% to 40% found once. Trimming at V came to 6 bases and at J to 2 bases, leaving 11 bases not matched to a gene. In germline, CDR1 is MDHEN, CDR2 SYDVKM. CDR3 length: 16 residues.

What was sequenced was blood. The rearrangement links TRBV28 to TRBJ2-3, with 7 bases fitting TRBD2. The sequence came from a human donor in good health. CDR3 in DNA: TGTGCCAGCAGCCGGATTCAACTAGCGAACACAGATACGCAGTATTTT. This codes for CASSRIQLANTDTQYF.